This T cell receptor (beta chain) derives from a study of beta chain features in type 1 diabetes (dated by TCRdb to 2017 to 2018). The study in broad terms: Mean age, gender distribution, total cell number and subset yield did not differ between patients and healthy donors. A total of 85 million to 140 million sorted cells were examined across all samples, and a strong correlation was observed between cell number per subset and RNA yield. In the study, recently diagnosed type 1 diabetes patients and matched healthy donors were compared on the TCRB repertoires of their sorted circulating CD4+ T cell subsets. Regulatory and stem cell-like memory subsets were obtained from only 8 patients and about 8 healthy donors, while naive and central memory subsets were obtained from all 30 or so donors.

All of the isolated RNA was reverse transcribed with the High Capacity cDNA Reverse Transcription Kit, so expressed TCRB transcripts were sequenced. Naive, central memory and regulatory T cell samples underwent deep immunoSEQ sequencing, averaging around 4 million total reads per sample. Sorted cells were lysed in RLT buffer, and RNA was extracted using DNase-treated RNeasy Micro or Mini kits according to cell number. To prevent cross-contamination, every cell subset was processed on its own, while patient and healthy donor samples were processed together. TCRB sequences were amplified from cDNA with the immunoSEQ multiplex PCR, producing 87-bp fragments spanning the CDR3 region. Sequencing of the amplicons was performed on the Illumina HiSeq platform. On the authors' methods: Synthetic template baselines were used to correct PCR bias computationally, reads within Hamming distance 2 were collapsed together, and singletons that could not be merged were discarded. Reads were aligned against IMGT so that V, D and J genes, CDR3 length and insertions or deletions at six rearrangement sites could be assigned. Within each subset, clonotype counts were normalized to the number of sorted cells before true diversity and Gini coefficients were calculated with the tcR R package. Repertoire sharing was quantified using the overlap coefficient calculated on TCRB nucleotide sequences. In TCRdb, the immuneACCESS table is reduced to in-frame sequences with V and J assigned. These tables do not hold every clone; where another copy was compared, an unresolved V gene accounts for under half, and the others remain unexplained. That table gives V, J and clone size, and the DNA gave D and trimming. This sample is represented by fewer than 150,000 clones; about 7.1% of them were singletons. 1.4% of the sample is in the top ten clones.

CDR1 and CDR2 are drawn from the germline V gene: WSHSY, SAAADI. The CDR3 measures 20 amino acids from cysteine to phenylalanine. The read is trimmed to its CDR3 DNA, 60 bases read in frame from base 1. Compared with germline, V lacks 6 bases and J lacks 0 bases; bases without a gene match: 12. General study outcomes and caveats: Type 1 diabetes patients showed a moderate but significant shortening of TCRB CDR3 length in all four CD4+ subsets. Because small numbers of individuals were included in the HLA sub-analyses, any influence of HLA type on TCRB rearrangement was left unresolved. Sequencing cDNA rather than genomic DNA could over-represent highly expressing activated cells, although activation and CD3 levels did not differ between groups. Shorter templates might have been favored by PCR, but patient and control samples were amplified and corrected together, so both groups would have been affected equally by any skew. Fewer insertions and more nucleotide deletions at VDJ recombination sites were observed in patients with type 1 diabetes, implying thymic rearrangement abnormalities. Naive, central memory and regulatory TCRB repertoires appeared to be more similar among patients than among healthy donors.

In regard to this clone: The specificity of this receptor is unknown. No quality values exist for individual bases; no much larger clone is one base distant.

A single peripheral blood draw of approximately 0.11 L on average was collected from each donor into heparinised tubes. A BD FACSAria II was used to sort naive, central memory, regulatory and stem cell-like memory CD4+ T cells with a panel that included CD45RO, CCR7, CD25, CD127, CD95 and CD27. Every sorted population had a purity above 95%. PBMCs were separated immediately by Lymphoprep density gradient centrifugation and were stained directly, without being cultured. To minimize batch effects, samples were stained and sorted in pairs, one healthy donor with one patient per experiment. The clonotype originates from a woman aged 25 to 45 in good health. Recombination connected TRBV10-2 to TRBJ2-1; TRBD2 matches 15 bases in the middle. The sample consisted of central memory CD4+ T cells from blood. The bases read TGCGCCAGCAGGGAGGGGGTGGGACTAGCGGGAGGCCGCTCCTACAATGAGCAGTTCTTC. The encoded protein is CASREGVGLAGGRSYNEQFF.